Following are 30 T cell receptor beta chains from one sample sequenced in a study of cytomegalovirus exposure and HLA in healthy donors. This PCR relied on a set of 60 Vbeta primers and 13 Jbeta primers. Profiled with immunoSEQ multiplex PCR; TCRdb holds only in-frame clones, not every one. Here the sample spans about 170,000 clones, 77% being singletons. Material: PBMCs. Every receptor here comes from a woman aged 30 to 39 in good health and CMV-seropositive.

The rearrangement joins TRBV5-1 to TRBJ2-7, with TRBD1 as a possible D gene (5 bases). Between the trimmed V and J ends, which lost 2 bases and 1 base, there was a span of 10 bases. The CDR3 has 14 residues. Germline V gene data show CDR1 as SGHRS and CDR2 as YFSETQ. CDR3 DNA: TGCGCCAGCAGCTTAAGGGGTTGGTCCTACGAGCAGTACTTC. This gives the protein CASSLRGWSYEQYF. The full variable domain, completed using reference TRBV5-1 and TRBJ2-7, is KAGVTQTPRYLIKTRGQQVTLSCSPISGHRSVSWYQQTPGQGLQFLFEYFSETQRNKGNFPGRFSGRQFSNSRSEMNVSTLELGDSALYLCASSLRGWSYEQYFGPGTRLTVT.

The chain is built from TRBV7-8 and TRBJ2-1; 10 positions match TRBD2. Germline V gene lookup returns CDR1 SGHVS and CDR2 FQNEAQ. The ends lost 5 bases at V and 5 bases at J; junction bases unmatched: 6. The length of the CDR3 is 15 residues. The CDR3 loop is CASSGTSGNHNEQFF. The CDR3 DNA reads as TGTGCCAGCAGCGGAACTAGCGGGAATCACAATGAGCAGTTCTTC. Complete variable domain (other parts from reference TRBV7-8 and TRBJ2-1): GAGVSQSPRYKVAKRGQDVALRCDPISGHVSLFWYQQALGQGPEFLTYFQNEAQLDKSGLPSDRFFAERPEGSVSTLKIQRTQQEDSAVYLCASSGTSGNHNEQFFGPGTRLTVL.

The rearrangement uses TRBV9 and TRBJ2-2; a possible D gene is TRBD2 (6 bases). The CDR3 is 17 residues long. Germline CDR1 and CDR2: SGDLS and YYNGEE. V was shortened by 0 bases and J by 5 bases, with 17 bases between the two germline ends. CDR3: CASSVAGAGSGTGELFF. The CDR3 region has the DNA TGTGCCAGCAGCGTAGCTGGTGCGGGATCGGGGACCGGGGAGCTGTTTTTT.

This chain connects TRBV7-7 to TRBJ2-1; 7 bases match TRBD2. Germline lookup yields CDR1 SSHAT and CDR2 FNYEAQ (reference sequence). The CDR3 has 15 residues. The junction had 5 bases not matched to a gene; V was cut back by 2 bases and J by 4 bases. The CDR3 region has the DNA TGTGCCAGCAGCTTACTCGGGGGAGGGTACAATGAGCAGTTCTTC. Protein product: CASSLLGGGYNEQFF. Variable domain in full (rest from reference TRBV7-7 and TRBJ2-1): GAGVSQSPRYKVTKRGQDVTLRCDPISSHATLYWYQQALGQGPEFLTYFNYEAQPDKSGLPSDRFSAERPEGSISTLTIQRTEQRDSAMYRCASSLLGGGYNEQFFGPGTRLTVL.

This sequence joins TRBV29-1 and TRBJ2-7; weak D call: TRBD2 (5 bases). CDR1 and CDR2 (germline): SQVTM, ANQGSEA. The V end lost 2 bases, the J end lost 3 bases, and 23 bases lay between the germline ends. The CDR3 runs to 17 residues. The DNA for the CDR3 is TGCAGCGTTGAAACGCGCGAAAAGGGATTGGGGAGCTACGAGCAGTACTTC. Translating it yields CSVETREKGLGSYEQYF.

The CDR3 DNA reads TGTGCCAGCAGCGGGATCACAGATACGCAGTATTTT. Its translation is CASSGITDTQYF. The chain joins TRBV6-5 to TRBJ2-3, with a tentative D call TRBD2 (5 bases). V lost 6 bases and J lost 2, with 6 bases in between. This CDR3 is 12 amino acids long. CDR1 MNHEY and CDR2 SVGAGI come from the germline V gene.

This clone was picked up a small number of times. The chain combines TRBV6-1 with TRBJ2-7; a weak D match, TRBD1 (5 bases). The CDR3 length is 13 residues. The germline CDR1 and CDR2 sequences are MNHNS and SASEGT. Deletions cut 6 bases from V and 0 bases from J, with 9 bases between. CDR3 nucleotide sequence: TGTGCCAGCAGCGCAGGGAACTCCTACGAGCAGTACTTC. As protein: CASSAGNSYEQYF.

The rearrangement links TRBV5-4 to TRBJ1-1, with 8 bases fitting TRBD1. After removal of 4 bases from V and 3 bases from J, the junction contained 2 bases not matched to a gene. Germline V gives CDR1 SGHNT, CDR2 YYREEE (reference sequence). The CDR3 spans 13 residues. The CDR3 spells CASSLTGDTEAFF. The CDR3 DNA reads TGTGCCAGCAGCCTGACAGGGGACACTGAAGCTTTCTTT.

A note on this clone: One junction end disagrees with the germline gene, perhaps due to a read error. This chain connects TRBV7-9 to TRBJ1-2, with D possibly being TRBD1 (6 bases). Germline assignment: CDR1 SEHNR and CDR2 FQNEAQ (reference sequence). The CDR3 runs 13 residues. CDR3: CSSSLARRGGYTF. The DNA for the CDR3 is TGTTCCAGCAGCTTAGCTCGCAGGGGTGGCTACACCTTC.

This chain links TRBV7-9 with TRBJ2-5; maybe TRBD2 (6 bases). Per the germline V gene, CDR1 is SEHNR and CDR2 is FQNEAQ (reference sequence). The CDR3 totals 15 residues. V lost 3 bases to trimming and J lost 2 bases, with 13 bases between them. CDR3 residues: CASSFPFGGQETQYF. The CDR3 DNA reads TGTGCCAGCAGCTTCCCCTTCGGAGGGCAAGAGACCCAGTACTTC.

Only a few counts were recorded for this clone. The chain recombines TRBV5-1 with TRBJ1-3, with TRBD1 as a possible D gene (6 bases). Trimming pared 0 bases from V and 2 bases from J, leaving 6 bases between. Germline CDR1 and CDR2: SGHRS and YFSETQ. The CDR3 totals 14 residues. The CDR3 loop reads CASSLDRAGNTIYF. CDR3 nucleotides: TGCGCCAGCAGCTTGGACAGGGCTGGAAACACCATATATTTT.

V usage is TRBV2 and J usage is TRBJ2-5; no clear D. The V gene's germline CDR1 is SNHLY and CDR2 FYNNEI. Deletions cut 5 bases from V and 4 bases from J, with 14 bases between. CDR3 length: 14 amino acids. The CDR3 region is CASSSPRLRETQYF. CDR3 in DNA: TGTGCCAGCAGTTCCCCCCGTCTGCGAGAGACCCAGTACTTC. Drawing the rest from reference TRBV2 and TRBJ2-5, the complete variable domain is EPEVTQTPSHQVTQMGQEVILRCVPISNHLYFYWYRQILGQKVEFLVSFYNNEISEKSEIFDDQFSVERPDGSNFTLKIRSTKLEDSAMYFCASSSPRLRETQYFGPGTRLLVL.

This clone has a handful of counts. The chain recombines TRBV6-6 with TRBJ2-7; possible D gene TRBD2, 5 bases. CDR3 length: 13 residues. CDR1 and CDR2 (germline): MNHNY, SVGAGI (reference sequence). The V and J ends lost 0 bases and 7 bases respectively, with 10 bases between them. The CDR3 DNA follows: TGTGCCAGCAGTTACTCCCCGGGGTGGGAGCAGTACTTC. Amino acids: CASSYSPGWEQYF.

This rearrangement joins TRBV29-1 to TRBJ2-1; 8 nucleotides align to TRBD2. J was trimmed by 9 bases and V by 3 bases; bases with no gene match: 7. CDR1 is SQVTM and CDR2 is ANQGSEA in the germline V gene. This CDR3 contains 13 residues. This CDR3 reads CSVEQTGLGEQFF. CDR3 nucleotides: TGCAGCGTTGAGCAAACGGGACTAGGTGAGCAGTTCTTC.

A few counts support this clone. The chain employs TRBV15 and TRBJ2-3; D perhaps matches TRBD2 (6 bases). The ends were cut back, 3 bases at V and 2 bases at J, with 12 bases in the middle. The CDR3 contains 15 residues. CDR1 LNHNV and CDR2 YYDKDF come from the germline V gene (reference sequence). The CDR3: CATSSPLDYTDTQYF. Written as DNA, the CDR3 is TGTGCCACCAGCAGTCCGTTGGACTACACAGATACGCAGTATTTT.

The chain links TRBV10-3 to TRBJ2-1; 7 nucleotides line up with TRBD2. Germline V CDR1 and CDR2: ENHRY, SYGVKD. Trimming took 4 bases from V and 9 from J; bases not matched to a gene: 3. This CDR3 has 12 residues. The chain's CDR3 is CAISGGGFEQFF. The CDR3 DNA is TGTGCCATCAGTGGGGGGGGATTTGAGCAGTTCTTC.

This clone was detected a few times. The genes are TRBV28 and TRBJ1-3; D is undetermined. The V end was cut by 6 bases, the J end by 4 bases, with 16 bases between. CDR1 is MDHEN and CDR2 is SYDVKM in the germline V gene. This CDR3 is built from 15 residues. CDR3 loop: CASSAGAAWGNTIYF. CDR3 coding DNA: TGTGCCAGCAGCGCAGGCGCCGCCTGGGGAAACACCATATATTTT.

V gene TRBV7-2 combines with J gene TRBJ2-5; D is perhaps TRBD1 (5 bases). CDR1 and CDR2 (germline): SGHTA, FQGNSA. The CDR3 extends over 16 amino acids. V dropped 4 bases and J dropped 0 bases, with 15 bases sitting between them. The CDR3 sequence: CASSSPQGGYQETQYF. CDR3 DNA: TGTGCCAGCAGCTCCCCCCAGGGTGGGTACCAAGAGACCCAGTACTTC.

This clone was seen a few times. The chain recombines TRBV29-1 with TRBJ1-1, with D possibly matching TRBD1 (5 bases). Per the germline V gene, CDR1 is SQVTM and CDR2 is ANQGSEA. The CDR3 loop spans 13 amino acids. Trimming removed 7 bases at V and 1 base at J, with 13 bases between. As DNA, the CDR3 is TGCAGCGCCCTCGGGCAGGGGAACACTGAAGCTTTCTTT. It is translated as CSALGQGNTEAFF.

The V call is TRBV28, the J call TRBJ2-1; 10 bases match TRBD2. CDR3 length: 15 amino acids. CDR1 is MDHEN, CDR2 SYDVKM, per germline. V trimming: 6 bases; J trimming: 7 bases; junction bases outside the gene matches: 9. The CDR3 DNA follows: TGTGCCAGCAGCCTCCTAGCGGGAGCTGGGAATGAGCAGTTCTTC. It translates to CASSLLAGAGNEQFF.

The rearrangement uses TRBV2 and TRBJ2-1; tentative D call: TRBD2 (6 bases). V gave up 7 bases and J gave up 6 bases, with 13 bases separating them. CDR3 length equals 13 residues. In germline, CDR1 is SNHLY, CDR2 FYNNEI. CDR3: CASKTISGNEQFF. CDR3 nucleotides: TGTGCCAGCAAGACCATTAGCGGCAATGAGCAGTTCTTC.

The V call is TRBV15, the J call TRBJ1-5; D may be TRBD1 (5 bases). This CDR3 has 18 amino acids. V lost 0 bases and J lost 0, with 15 bases in between. Germline CDR1 and CDR2: LNHNV and YYDKDF (reference sequence). The CDR3 DNA sequence: TGTGCCACCAGCAGAGAAAGGGGTCCCAATTTTAGCAATCAGCCCCAGCATTTT. Translation gives CATSRERGPNFSNQPQHF.

This rearrangement joins TRBV9 to TRBJ2-5, with 11 bases aligning to TRBD2. This CDR3 is built from 18 residues. The V and J ends lost 0 bases and 1 base, in that order; junction bases with no gene match: 8. Germline V lookup: CDR1 SGDLS, CDR2 YYNGEE. The CDR3 nucleotides read TGTGCCAGCAGCGTAGACTTTAACCTAGCGGGAGGCCAAGAGACCCAGTACTTC. This sequence encodes CASSVDFNLAGGQETQYF.

The chain is built from TRBV4-3 and TRBJ2-5; 7 positions agree with TRBD2. Germline CDR1 and CDR2: LGHNA and YSLEER. V lost 0 bases and J lost 2; bases outside the gene matches: 9. The CDR3 loop spans 17 amino acids. The CDR3 protein is CASSQDPPGGLQETQYF. The CDR3 DNA sequence: TGCGCCAGCAGCCAAGATCCTCCGGGAGGCCTGCAAGAGACCCAGTACTTC.

This clone was observed a few times. The chain joins TRBV4-1 to TRBJ1-5; TRBD1 matches at 10 bases. V shed 0 bases, J shed 7 bases, and the junction held 3 bases outside the gene matches. The CDR3 has 15 residues. Germline V gene lookup returns CDR1 MGHRA and CDR2 YSYEKL. The CDR3 here is CASSQETGGRQPQHF. CDR3 nucleotides: TGCGCCAGCAGCCAAGAGACAGGGGGCCGGCAGCCCCAGCATTTT.

The rearrangement joins TRBV7-3 to TRBJ2-3; 13 nucleotides agree with TRBD2. With 6 bases clipped from V and 1 base from J, the junction kept 13 bases outside the gene matches. The CDR3 totals 19 residues. The germline V gene encodes CDR1 SGHTA and CDR2 FQGTGA. CDR3 loop: CASSSSRTSGSVGTDTQYF. CDR3 nucleotides: TGTGCCAGCAGTTCCTCGCGGACTAGCGGGAGCGTGGGCACAGATACGCAGTATTTT.

A remark on this clone: This CDR3 is also generated by other DNA sequences in the sample. Here the CDR3 reads CASSANEQFF. In nucleotides, the CDR3 is TGTGCCAGCAGTGCAAATGAGCAGTTCTTC. The genes are TRBV6-1 and TRBJ2-1; D not resolved. The germline V and J ends were trimmed by 4 bases and 7 bases, with 2 bases remaining between them. Germline values: CDR1 MNHNS, CDR2 SASEGT. There are 10 residues in the CDR3.

The V gene is TRBV5-4, the J gene TRBJ1-1, with TRBD1 as a possible D gene (5 bases). The CDR3 covers 16 residues. Per the germline V gene, CDR1 is SGHNT and CDR2 is YYREEE (reference sequence). Trimming removed 4 bases from V and 2 bases from J, with 18 bases in between. The chain's CDR3 is CASSRAPGQGNTEAFF. In nucleotides, the CDR3 is TGTGCCAGCAGCAGGGCGCCCGGTCAGGGAAACACTGAAGCTTTCTTT.

The chain uses TRBV6-5 and TRBJ2-7, with TRBD2 identical over 11 bases. The germline CDR1 and CDR2 sequences are MNHEY and SVGAGI. Germline trimming cut 2 bases from V and 3 bases from J; bases unmatched to any gene: 0. The CDR3 consists of 14 residues. CDR3 nucleotides: TGTGCCAGCAGTTACGGACTAGCGGGCTACGAGCAGTACTTC. Its protein is CASSYGLAGYEQYF.

The V call is TRBV7-2, the J call TRBJ1-1; D call uncertain. CDR3 size: 14 residues. With 1 base removed from V and 5 bases from J, the gap between germline ends came to 11 bases. Germline CDR1 SGHTA, CDR2 FQGNSA. The CDR3 DNA follows: TGTGCCAGCAGCTTAGAGCCAGGAGGGACTGAAGCTTTCTTT. Residues: CASSLEPGGTEAFF.